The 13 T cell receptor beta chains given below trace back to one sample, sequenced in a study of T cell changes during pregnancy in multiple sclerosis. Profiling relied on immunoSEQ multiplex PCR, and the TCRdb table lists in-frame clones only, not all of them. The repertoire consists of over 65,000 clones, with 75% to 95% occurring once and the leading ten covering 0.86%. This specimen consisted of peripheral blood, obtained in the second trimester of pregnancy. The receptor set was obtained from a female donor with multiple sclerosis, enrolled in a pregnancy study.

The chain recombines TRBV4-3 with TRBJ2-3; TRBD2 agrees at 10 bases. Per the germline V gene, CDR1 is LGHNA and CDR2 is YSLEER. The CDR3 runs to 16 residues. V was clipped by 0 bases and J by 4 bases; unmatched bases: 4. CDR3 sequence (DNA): TGCGCCAGCAGCCAAGAGGGAGCGGGGGGGGCAGATACGCAGTATTTT. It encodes CASSQEGAGGADTQYF.

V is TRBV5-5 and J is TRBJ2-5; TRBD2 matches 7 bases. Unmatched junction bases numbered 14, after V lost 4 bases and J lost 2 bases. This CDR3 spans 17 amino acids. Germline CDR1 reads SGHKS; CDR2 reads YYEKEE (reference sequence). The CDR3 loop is CASSPGLLGEGQETQYF. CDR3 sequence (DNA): TGTGCCAGCAGCCCCGGACTCCTCGGGGAGGGGCAAGAGACCCAGTACTTC.

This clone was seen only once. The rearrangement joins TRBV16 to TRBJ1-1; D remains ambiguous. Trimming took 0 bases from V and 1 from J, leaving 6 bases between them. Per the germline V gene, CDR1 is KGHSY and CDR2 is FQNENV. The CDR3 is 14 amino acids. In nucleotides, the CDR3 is TGTGCCAGCAGCCAATCTTTAGAGAACACTGAAGCTTTCTTT. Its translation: CASSQSLENTEAFF.

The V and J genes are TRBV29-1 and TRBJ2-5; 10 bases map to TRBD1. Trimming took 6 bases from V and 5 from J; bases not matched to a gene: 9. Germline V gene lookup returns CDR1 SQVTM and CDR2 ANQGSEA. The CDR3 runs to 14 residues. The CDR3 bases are TGCAGCGTCCCCAAAGGGACAGGGGTCGAGACCCAGTACTTC. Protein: CSVPKGTGVETQYF.

CDR3 region: CASSSGDSFSGANVLTF. The CDR3 region has the DNA TGTGCCAGCAGTTCGGGAGACAGTTTCTCTGGGGCCAACGTCCTGACTTTC. V gene TRBV6-4 combines with J gene TRBJ2-6, with D perhaps matching TRBD2 (6 bases). The length of the CDR3 is 17 residues. Germline-derived CDR1 and CDR2 are MRHNA and SNTAGT. Deletions cut 5 bases from V and 0 bases from J, with 14 bases between.

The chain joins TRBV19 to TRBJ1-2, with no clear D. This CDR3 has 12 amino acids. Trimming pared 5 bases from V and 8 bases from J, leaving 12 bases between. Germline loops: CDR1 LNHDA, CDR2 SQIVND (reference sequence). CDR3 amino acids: CASSGTAGGYTF. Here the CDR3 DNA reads TGTGCCAGTAGTGGTACAGCGGGGGGCTACACCTTC.

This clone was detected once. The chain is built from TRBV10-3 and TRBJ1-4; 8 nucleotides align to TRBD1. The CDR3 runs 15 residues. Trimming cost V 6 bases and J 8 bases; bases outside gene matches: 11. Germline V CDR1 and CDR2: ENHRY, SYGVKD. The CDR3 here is CAIREGAGGREKLFF. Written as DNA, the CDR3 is TGTGCCATCAGAGAAGGGGCAGGGGGCAGGGAAAAACTGTTTTTT.

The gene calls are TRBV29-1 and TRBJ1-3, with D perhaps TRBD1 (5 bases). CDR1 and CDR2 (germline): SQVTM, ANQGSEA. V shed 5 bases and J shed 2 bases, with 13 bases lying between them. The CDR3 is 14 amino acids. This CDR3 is CSVCIGGAGNTIYF. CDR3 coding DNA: TGCAGCGTTTGTATAGGAGGGGCTGGAAACACCATATATTTT. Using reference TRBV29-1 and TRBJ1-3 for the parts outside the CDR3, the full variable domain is SAVISQKPSRDICQRGTSLTIQCQVDSQVTMMFWYRQQPGQSLTLIATANQGSEATYESGFVIDKFPISRPNLTFSTLTVSNMSPEDSSIYLCSVCIGGAGNTIYFGEGSWLTVV.

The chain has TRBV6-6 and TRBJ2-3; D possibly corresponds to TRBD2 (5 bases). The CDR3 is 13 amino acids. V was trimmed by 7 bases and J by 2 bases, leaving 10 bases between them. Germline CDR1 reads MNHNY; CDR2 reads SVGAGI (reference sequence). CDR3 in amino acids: CASTAGLTDTQYF. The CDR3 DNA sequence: TGTGCCAGCACAGCAGGACTCACAGATACGCAGTATTTT.

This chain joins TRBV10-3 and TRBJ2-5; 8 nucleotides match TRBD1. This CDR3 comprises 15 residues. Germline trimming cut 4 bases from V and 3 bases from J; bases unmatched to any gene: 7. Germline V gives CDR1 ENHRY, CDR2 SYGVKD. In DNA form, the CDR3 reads TGTGCCATCAGTGGCGGGGACAGGTCCGAAGAGACCCAGTACTTC. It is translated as CAISGGDRSEETQYF.

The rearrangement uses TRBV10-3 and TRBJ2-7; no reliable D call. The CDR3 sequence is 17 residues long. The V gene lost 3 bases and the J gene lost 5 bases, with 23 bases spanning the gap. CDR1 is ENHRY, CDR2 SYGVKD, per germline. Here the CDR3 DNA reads TGTGCCATCAGTGACCCTTCAAATGGAGTTTTAGGCGACGAGCAGTACTTC. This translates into CAISDPSNGVLGDEQYF.

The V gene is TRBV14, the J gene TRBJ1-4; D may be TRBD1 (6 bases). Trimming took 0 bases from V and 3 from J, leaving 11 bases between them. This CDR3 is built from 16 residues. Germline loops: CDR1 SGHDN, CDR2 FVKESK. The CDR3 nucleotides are TGTGCCAGCAGCCAAGACAGGGGCACGTCTAATGAAAAACTGTTTTTT. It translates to CASSQDRGTSNEKLFF.

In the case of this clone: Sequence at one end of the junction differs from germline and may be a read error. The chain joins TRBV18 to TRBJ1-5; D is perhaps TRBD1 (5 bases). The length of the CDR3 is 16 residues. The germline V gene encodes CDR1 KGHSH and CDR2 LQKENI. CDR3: CAGSPLDRGWDQPQHF. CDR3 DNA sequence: TGTGCCGGCTCACCGTTGGATAGGGGATGGGATCAGCCCCAGCATTTT.